What follows are 17 T cell receptor beta chains derived from one specimen sequenced in a study of blood T cells in healthy people across ages. With a J-beta primer mix and a sample-barcoded 5' primer, a second PCR ran roughly 6 to 12 cycles. TCRdb reprocessed the 5' RACE reads with MiXCR, giving one entry per CDR3 protein. This sample has approximately 1.5 million distinct CDR3 sequences, with about 35% found just once. Sequenced: blood. The receptors come from a woman aged 25 to 45 in good health.

V usage is TRBV27 and J usage is TRBJ2-5; 9 bases fit TRBD1. J lost 4 bases, V lost 6 bases, and 9 bases had no gene match. CDR3 size: 15 residues. CDR1 and CDR2 from the germline V gene are MNHEY and SMNVEV (reference sequence). This CDR3 is CASRTGQGMGETQYF. CDR3 DNA: TGTGCCAGCAGGACGGGACAGGGTATGGGAGAGACCCAGTACTTC.

This clonotype was counted between two and nine times. The V gene is TRBV7-3, the J gene TRBJ2-1, with D perhaps matching TRBD2 (6 bases). This CDR3 is 14 amino acids long. V lost 5 bases and J 7 bases, leaving 15 bases between the germline ends. The germline V gene has CDR1 SGHTA and CDR2 FQGTGA. The chain's CDR3 is CASSHPRGRNEQFF. For the CDR3, the DNA is TGTGCCAGCAGCCACCCGCGTGGGAGGAATGAGCAGTTCTTC.

The genes are TRBV11-2 and TRBJ1-1, with D unresolved. The CDR3 totals 12 residues. Deletions cut 0 bases from V and 11 bases from J, with 10 bases between. Germline V gene lookup returns CDR1 SGHAT and CDR2 FQNNGV. CDR3 DNA sequence: TGTGCCAGCAGCTTAGAGACTAAGCGGGCTTTCTTT. Its protein is CASSLETKRAFF.

The chain carries TRBV3-1 and TRBJ2-2; TRBD1 agrees at 7 bases. The germline CDR1 and CDR2 sequences are LGHDT and YNNKEL (reference sequence). The ends lost 6 bases at V and 5 bases at J; junction bases unmatched: 12. This CDR3 has 16 residues. DNA of the CDR3: TGTGCCAGCAGACACGAAGGGGGCAGGGGAACCGGGGAGCTGTTTTTT. Amino acids: CASRHEGGRGTGELFF.

The chain has TRBV6-5 and TRBJ2-1; 9 bases map to TRBD2. The germline V gene has CDR1 MNHEY and CDR2 SVGAGI. Trimming at V came to 6 bases and at J to 6 bases, leaving 9 bases not matched to a gene. This CDR3 is 15 amino acids long. The CDR3 nucleotides read TGTGCCAGCAGGACGGGGACTAGCACGCTCAATGAGCAGTTCTTC. This translates into CASRTGTSTLNEQFF.

This chain connects TRBV10-3 to TRBJ1-1; D remains unclear. Looked up from germline, CDR1 is ENHRY and CDR2 is SYGVKD. This CDR3 is built from 15 residues. V was shortened by 6 bases and J by 6 bases, with 20 bases between the two germline ends. CDR3 sequence reads: CAIRPPGMGSAEAFF. CDR3 in DNA: TGTGCCATCAGACCACCAGGCATGGGGTCCGCTGAAGCTTTCTTT.

This clonotype has a handful of counts. The rearrangement uses TRBV7-2 and TRBJ2-7; 8 nucleotides match TRBD2. The CDR3 sequence is 15 residues long. The V segment lost 2 bases and the J segment 5 bases; nucleotides outside the gene matches: 8. CDR1 and CDR2 from the germline V gene are SGHTA and FQGNSA. The CDR3 reads CASSLYVTSGDEQYF. In DNA form, the CDR3 reads TGTGCCAGCAGCTTATATGTAACTAGCGGCGACGAGCAGTACTTC.

The chain couples TRBV7-2 to TRBJ1-1, with TRBD1 as a possible D gene (5 bases). Germline V lookup: CDR1 SGHTA, CDR2 FQGNSA. CDR3 length equals 14 residues. The ends were cut back, 2 bases at V and 3 bases at J, with 10 bases in the middle. In nucleotides, the CDR3 is TGTGCCAGCAGCTTATTAGGGGAATACACTGAAGCTTTCTTT. It encodes CASSLLGEYTEAFF.

A few counts support this clonotype. The rearrangement uses TRBV7-2 and TRBJ2-2; D is undetermined. The germline CDR1 and CDR2 sequences are SGHTA and FQGNSA. The CDR3 length is 14 residues. Trimming stripped 4 bases from V and 3 bases from J, with 9 bases between. The CDR3 region is CASSSQRYTGELFF. In DNA, the CDR3 is TGTGCCAGCAGCTCCCAGAGGTACACCGGGGAGCTGTTTTTT.

This chain uses TRBV9 with TRBJ1-2, with D possibly being TRBD1 (6 bases). The CDR3 totals 17 residues. The germline V and J ends were trimmed by 4 bases and 6 bases, with 25 bases remaining between them. Germline lookup yields CDR1 SGDLS and CDR2 YYNGEE. CDR3 residues: CASSSLSTPGTNDGYTF. The DNA for the CDR3 is TGTGCCAGCAGCTCCCTGTCAACACCGGGGACAAATGATGGCTACACCTTC.

This clonotype was observed a few times. This chain uses TRBV7-8 with TRBJ1-2, with unresolved D. The ends were cut back, 5 bases at V and 8 bases at J, with 12 bases in the middle. CDR1 and CDR2 from the germline V gene are SGHVS and FQNEAQ. This CDR3 is built from 12 residues. The CDR3 nucleotides are TGTGCCAGCAGCATGCCGGTGGGCGGCTACACCTTC. Protein: CASSMPVGGYTF. Full variable domain (missing parts from reference TRBV7-8 and TRBJ1-2): GAGVSQSPRYKVAKRGQDVALRCDPISGHVSLFWYQQALGQGPEFLTYFQNEAQLDKSGLPSDRFFAERPEGSVSTLKIQRTQQEDSAVYLCASSMPVGGYTFGSGTRLTVV.

The J gene is TRBJ1-4, the V gene TRBV30, with D tentatively TRBD1 (5 bases). Germline values: CDR1 GTSNPN, CDR2 SVGIG (reference sequence). The CDR3 sequence is 13 residues long. This chain's CDR3 is CAGRGDARGKLFF. The CDR3 DNA reads TGTGCGGGACGGGGGGATGCTCGGGGAAAACTGTTTTTT.

This chain connects TRBV20-1 to TRBJ2-1; 10 nucleotides agree with TRBD2. V lost 4 bases to trimming and J lost 4 bases; unmatched junction nucleotides: 7. The CDR3 spans 15 residues. The germline V gene has CDR1 DFQATT and CDR2 SNEGSKA (reference sequence). The CDR3 is CSANLIAGGYNEQFF. The CDR3 DNA reads as TGCAGTGCTAACCTTATAGCGGGAGGATACAATGAGCAGTTCTTC.

This clonotype was seen more than once but under ten times. The chain links TRBV12-3 or TRBV12-4 to TRBJ1-1; perhaps TRBD1 as D (5 bases). This CDR3 has 15 residues. The V gene lost 10 bases and the J gene lost 5 bases, with 23 bases spanning the gap. The CDR3 sequence is CANPDPVGRRTEAFF. The CDR3 DNA follows: TGTGCCAACCCCGACCCGGTGGGGCGAAGGACTGAAGCTTTCTTT.

V and J are TRBV7-2 and TRBJ1-1, with a weak D call TRBD1 (5 bases). This CDR3 contains 14 residues. Trimming removed 3 bases at V and 5 bases at J, with 13 bases between. CDR1 SGHTA and CDR2 FQGNSA come from the germline V gene. CDR3 in DNA: TGTGCCAGCAGCTTTGGGCAGGGCTATACTGAAGCTTTCTTT. As protein: CASSFGQGYTEAFF.

The chain carries TRBV11-3 and TRBJ1-5; TRBD1 matches 7 bases. The CDR3 is 15 amino acids. The germline V gene encodes CDR1 SGHNT and CDR2 YENEEA. V lost 4 bases and J lost 5; bases outside the gene matches: 8. In DNA form, the CDR3 reads TGTGCCAGCAGCTCCCTCCGCAGGGGGGATCAGCCCCAGCATTTT. Translation: CASSSLRRGDQPQHF.

This clonotype was observed a single time. This may be a read error, as it is one base from a much larger clone. The chain is built from TRBV7-2 and TRBJ2-1, with a possible D match to TRBD2 (6 bases). Germline CDR1 and CDR2: SGHTA and FQGNSA. Trimming removed 5 bases from V and 4 bases from J, with 18 bases in between. This CDR3 contains 16 residues. DNA of the CDR3: TGTGCCAGCAGCGAAGAGGCGGGACCCTATTACAATGAGCAGTTCTTC. Translated, it gives CASSEEAGPYYNEQFF.